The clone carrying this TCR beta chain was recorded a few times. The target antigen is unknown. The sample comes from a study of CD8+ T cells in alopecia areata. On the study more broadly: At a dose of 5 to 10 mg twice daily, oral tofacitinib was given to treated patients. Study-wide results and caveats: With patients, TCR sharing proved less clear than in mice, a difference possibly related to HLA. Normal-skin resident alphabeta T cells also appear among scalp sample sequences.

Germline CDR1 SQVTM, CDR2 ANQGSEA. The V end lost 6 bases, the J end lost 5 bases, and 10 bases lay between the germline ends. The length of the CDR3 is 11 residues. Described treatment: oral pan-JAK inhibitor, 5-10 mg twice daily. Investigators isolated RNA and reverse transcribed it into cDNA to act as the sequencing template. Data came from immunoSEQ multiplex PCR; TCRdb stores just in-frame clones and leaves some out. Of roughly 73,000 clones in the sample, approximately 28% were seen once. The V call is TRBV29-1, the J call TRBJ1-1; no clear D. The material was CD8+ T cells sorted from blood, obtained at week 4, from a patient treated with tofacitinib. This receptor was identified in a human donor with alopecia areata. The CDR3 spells CSVLPGTEAFF. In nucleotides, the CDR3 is TGCAGCGTCTTGCCCGGGACTGAAGCTTTCTTT.